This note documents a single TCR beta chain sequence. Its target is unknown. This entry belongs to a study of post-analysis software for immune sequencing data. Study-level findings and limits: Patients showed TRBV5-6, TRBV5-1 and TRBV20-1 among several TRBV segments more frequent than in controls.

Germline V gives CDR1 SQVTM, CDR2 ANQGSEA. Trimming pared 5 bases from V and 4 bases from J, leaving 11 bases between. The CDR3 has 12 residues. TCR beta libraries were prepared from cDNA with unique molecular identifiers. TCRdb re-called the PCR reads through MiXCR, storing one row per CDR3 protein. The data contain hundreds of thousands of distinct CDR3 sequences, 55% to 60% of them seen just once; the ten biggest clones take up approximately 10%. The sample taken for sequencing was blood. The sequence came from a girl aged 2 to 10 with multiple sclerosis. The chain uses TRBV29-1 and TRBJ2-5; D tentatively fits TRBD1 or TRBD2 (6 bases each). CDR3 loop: CSVHRGAETQYF. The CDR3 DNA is TGCAGCGTTCATAGGGGGGCAGAGACCCAGTACTTC.